A single sample gave rise to the 13 T cell receptor beta chains below, sequenced in a study of OX40 agonist ivuxolimab in advanced cancers. This table comes from immunoSEQ multiplex PCR, and its TCRdb copy is limited to in-frame clones, with some not included. The table lists approximately 70,000 clones, roughly 83% of them singletons, with 6.5% to 7.5% in the top ten. This sample comprised CD4+ or CD8+ T cells sorted from blood, obtained in a trial of the OX40 agonist ivuxolimab. The receptors were sampled from an adult with an advanced solid tumor such as melanoma, head and neck, liver or kidney cancer.

This clone showed up just a few times. V usage is TRBV4-1 and J usage is TRBJ1-1; D is undetermined. The CDR3 spans 13 residues. CDR1 MGHRA and CDR2 YSYEKL come from the germline V gene. V was cut by 0 bases and J by 14 bases, with 16 bases left in between. CDR3 sequence (DNA): TGCGCCAGCAGCCAAGAATCCCCATTATCCCGGTTCTTT. Translated: CASSQESPLSRFF.

The chain combines TRBV7-9 with TRBJ2-7; TRBD1 matches 9 bases. This CDR3 is 15 amino acids long. Germline loops: CDR1 SEHNR, CDR2 FQNEAQ (reference sequence). The V and J ends lost 4 bases and 0 bases, in that order; junction bases with no gene match: 4. The CDR3 here is CASSSGTGSSYEQYF. The CDR3 region has the DNA TGTGCCAGCAGCTCCGGGACAGGGAGCTCCTACGAGCAGTACTTC.

Only one count was recorded for this clone. The V call is TRBV11-1, the J call TRBJ2-1; TRBD1 or TRBD2 may be the D gene (5 bases each). The CDR3 loop spans 15 amino acids. V gave up 5 bases and J gave up 5 bases, with 16 bases separating them. CDR1 is SGHAT, CDR2 FQDESV, per germline (reference sequence). The CDR3 sequence: CASSPEGRADNEQFF. Here the CDR3 DNA reads TGTGCCAGCAGCCCTGAGGGCAGGGCGGACAATGAGCAGTTCTTC.

J is TRBJ1-5 and V is TRBV19; the match to TRBD1 covers 12 bases. V dropped 3 bases and J dropped 6; count of bases not matched to a gene: 3. From germline, CDR1 is LNHDA and CDR2 SQIVND (reference sequence). This CDR3 comprises 15 residues. Here the CDR3 reads CASSMGQGAGQPQHF. The CDR3 nucleotides are TGTGCCAGTAGTATGGGACAGGGGGCTGGTCAGCCCCAGCATTTT.

The rearrangement uses TRBV5-1 and TRBJ1-1, with D uncertain. V lost 0 bases and J lost 1, with 10 bases in between. The CDR3 runs to 15 residues. Germline CDR1 SGHRS, CDR2 YFSETQ. CDR3 amino acids: CASSLDGFANTEAFF. In DNA, the CDR3 is TGCGCCAGCAGCTTGGATGGGTTCGCGAACACTGAAGCTTTCTTT. The whole variable domain, remainder taken from reference TRBV5-1 and TRBJ1-1, is KAGVTQTPRYLIKTRGQQVTLSCSPISGHRSVSWYQQTPGQGLQFLFEYFSETQRNKGNFPGRFSGRQFSNSRSEMNVSTLELGDSALYLCASSLDGFANTEAFFGQGTRLTVV.

This clone has more than one count but fewer than ten. V usage is TRBV2 and J usage is TRBJ1-5; D is unresolved. Deletions cut 5 bases from V and 3 bases from J, with 14 bases between. Germline lookup yields CDR1 SNHLY and CDR2 FYNNEI. The CDR3 totals 15 residues. CDR3 nucleotides: TGTGCCAGCAGTCAAGGCCGGGCCCCCAATCAGCCCCAGCATTTT. Encoded protein: CASSQGRAPNQPQHF.

The genes are TRBV5-1 and TRBJ2-1; possible D gene TRBD1, 5 bases. The CDR3 totals 12 residues. The germline V gene encodes CDR1 SGHRS and CDR2 YFSETQ. The germline V and J ends were trimmed by 2 bases and 8 bases, with 8 bases remaining between them. The CDR3 nucleotides read TGCGCCAGCAGCTTCCCACAGGATGAGCAGTTCTTC. It yields the protein CASSFPQDEQFF.

The chain recombines TRBV6-6 with TRBJ1-2; possibly TRBD1 for D (5 bases). The V end lost 6 bases, the J end lost 5 bases, and 13 bases lay between the germline ends. Germline V CDR1 and CDR2: MNHNY, SVGAGI (reference sequence). The CDR3 totals 13 residues. CDR3 nucleotides: TGTGCCAGCAGGCAAGCAGGGCATTATGGCTACACCTTC. It codes for CASRQAGHYGYTF.

The rearrangement links TRBV19 to TRBJ1-1; D gene ambiguous. Germline V CDR1 and CDR2: LNHDA, SQIVND (reference sequence). Trimming pared 8 bases from V and 2 bases from J, leaving 21 bases between. This CDR3 is 16 amino acids long. Written as DNA, the CDR3 is TGTGCCAGTTCGTCAGCCCCAGCACAATTCAACACTGAAGCTTTCTTT. This sequence encodes CASSSAPAQFNTEAFF.

The rearrangement links TRBV7-2 to TRBJ2-5, with a tentative D call TRBD2 (7 bases). This CDR3 is built from 14 residues. CDR1 SGHTA and CDR2 FQGNSA come from the germline V gene. V dropped 1 base and J dropped 4 bases, with 10 bases sitting between them. The CDR3 loop reads CASSLVGGAETQYF. The CDR3 nucleotides read TGTGCCAGCAGCTTAGTAGGGGGGGCAGAGACCCAGTACTTC.

V usage is TRBV28 and J usage is TRBJ2-7; the D gene is possibly TRBD1 (5 bases). CDR3 length: 15 amino acids. Trimming cost V 3 bases and J 2 bases, with 14 bases left between them. The germline CDR1 and CDR2 sequences are MDHEN and SYDVKM. The CDR3 DNA is TGTGCCAGCAGTTTGCAGGGCGTTATCCCCTACGAGCAGTACTTC. Encoded protein: CASSLQGVIPYEQYF.

The chain employs TRBV6-1 and TRBJ2-1; D could derive from TRBD1 or TRBD2 (7 bases each). Per germline, CDR1 MNHNS and CDR2 SASEGT. V lost 6 bases and J lost 7, with 19 bases in between. The CDR3 totals 15 residues. CDR3 in DNA: TGTGCCAGCAGACCGGGGAGGGGGCGCATGAATGAGCAGTTCTTC. The encoded protein is CASRPGRGRMNEQFF.

This chain connects TRBV30 to TRBJ1-5; 7 bases line up with TRBD1. Per germline, CDR1 GTSNPN and CDR2 SVGIG (reference sequence). The CDR3 covers 13 residues. Trimming at V came to 6 bases and at J to 2 bases, leaving 4 bases not matched to a gene. CDR3 sequence: CACRGQGNQPQHF. CDR3 sequence (DNA): TGTGCCTGCCGAGGACAGGGCAATCAGCCCCAGCATTTT.